This T cell receptor (beta chain) was recovered during a study of neurological immune-mediated disorders. Synthesis of cDNA was performed by 5'RACE using 10-nucleotide random UMIs. TCRdb re-derived calls from the 5' RACE reads in MiXCR, one entry per CDR3 protein. Here the sample spans 70,000 to 95,000 distinct CDR3 sequences, roughly 17% being singletons. Points on this clonotype: What it recognizes is unknown.

Overall study results and limits: The most TCR clonal expansion was seen in HTLV-1-associated myelopathy, whereas the least was seen in multiple sclerosis, below the level in healthy controls.

The sample comprised PBMCs. The clonotype originates from a woman aged 40 to 49 in good health.

The CDR3 is CASSPGTAGPNEKLFF. The CDR3 coding sequence is TGCGCCAGCAGCCCCGGGACGGCAGGGCCGAATGAAAAACTGTTTTTT. V and J are TRBV4-1 and TRBJ1-4; D may be TRBD1 (5 bases). The germline V and J ends were trimmed by 4 bases and 5 bases, with 17 bases remaining between them. Germline V gene data show CDR1 as MGHRA and CDR2 as YSYEKL. The CDR3 loop spans 16 amino acids.